This T cell receptor beta chain was identified during a study of technical replicates of blood from several donors. Clones were read by immunoSEQ multiplex PCR, and TCRdb kept only the in-frame ones, dropping some. The table shows 75,000 to 95,000 clones, with about 94% occurring only once. CDR3 size: 14 residues. With V trimmed by 5 bases and J by 1 base, 2 bases remained unmatched. Germline V gives CDR1 LNHDA, CDR2 SQIVND (reference sequence). The material sequenced was T cells isolated from PBMCs. This TCR came from a human donor in good health. The chain has TRBV19 and TRBJ2-3, with TRBD2 matching over 8 bases. Here the CDR3 reads CASSSAGGTDTQYF. The CDR3 bases are TGTGCCAGTAGTTCAGCGGGAGGCACAGATACGCAGTATTTT.